Below, 2 T cell receptor beta chains from the same sample are listed, as sequenced in a study of blood T cell repertoires in COVID-19. Sequencing was performed with immunoSEQ multiplex PCR; in TCRdb, only in-frame clones are kept and a portion is missing. The top ten clones hold under 9.5% of a sample with about 180,000 clones, more than 75% of them seen once. Sequencing input: PBMCs or T cells enriched from blood (not recorded which). Receptors were obtained from a woman in her twenties or thirties who had recovered from COVID-19.

This chain joins TRBV12-5 and TRBJ1-2, with TRBD1 matching over 8 bases. Germline loops: CDR1 LGHNT, CDR2 FRNRAP. The length of the CDR3 is 15 residues. Trimming at V came to 7 bases and at J to 8 bases, leaving 15 bases not matched to a gene. The CDR3 spells CASAPGGAGSEGYTF. Written as DNA, the CDR3 is TGTGCTAGTGCCCCAGGGGGCGCGGGATCTGAGGGCTACACCTTC.

The chain employs TRBV21-1 and TRBJ2-1; the DNA was not used to check the table's D call, TRBD2. TRBV21-1 is a recognized pseudogene. The CDR3 consists of 14 residues. The CDR3 loop is CASSKREGRDEQFF. CDR3 bases: TGTGCCAGCAGCAAGCGGGAGGGCCGAGATGAGCAGTTCTTC.